A selection of T cell receptor beta chains follows, all from one sample in a study of T cells in Graves' hyperthyroidism and ophthalmopathy. TCRdb reprocessed the multiplex PCR reads with MiXCR, giving one entry per CDR3 protein. Found here are approximately 610,000 distinct CDR3 sequences, approximately 16% of them singletons; the top ten hold 15% to 20%. The sequenced material came from blood. These receptors came from a woman under 30 with Graves' hyperthyroidism. The CDR3 runs from the conserved cysteine through the conserved F or W. A D gene is named only where the DNA matches it firmly. A clone size is listed for some rows: how often the clone was seen (once, few, many), or a class if it is expanded.

14	TRBJ2-7	TRBV4-3	few	TRBD2	CASSQDRLAGGQYF
15	TRBJ2-7	TRBV20-1	many	TRBD1	CSARDGDRGLYEQYF
15	TRBJ1-5	TRBV2	NA	NA	CASSRGSTKRQPQHF
14	TRBJ1-6	TRBV4-1	few	TRBD1	CASSQPQDRTPLHF
16	TRBJ2-1	TRBV18	few	TRBD1	CASSPRTGAHYNEQFF
14	TRBJ2-7	TRBV20-1	NA	TRBD2	CSASSGTSGYEQYF
20	TRBJ1-1	TRBV10-2	few	NA	CASSERTVTDRGRRNTEAFF
16	TRBJ2-7	TRBV27	many	TRBD1	CASSLRGTGGFHEQYF
14	TRBJ2-1	TRBV6-2/TRBV6-3	NA	TRBD2	CASRFGLDSNEQFF
11	TRBJ2-7	TRBV29-1	NA	NA	CSIGSSYEQYF
11	TRBJ2-1	TRBV5-4	NA	NA	CASSTGRRTFF
12	TRBJ2-1	TRBV7-9	many	NA	CASRPTSYEQFF
15	TRBJ1-5	TRBV6-1	many	TRBD1	CASSPGTAFNQPQHF
18	TRBJ2-7	TRBV29-1	once	NA	CSVEAPLAGQKYSYEQYF
17	TRBJ2-5	TRBV6-6	NA	TRBD2	CASSYSSGLAGRETQYF